Listed below are T cell receptor beta chains from one sample, sequenced in a study of blood T cell repertoires in COVID-19. Here immunoSEQ multiplex PCR was the method, and the copy in TCRdb shows in-frame clones only, minus some. The repertoire consists of 150,000 to 200,000 clones, with roughly three quarters occurring once and the leading ten covering approximately 5.9%. Sequencing used peripheral blood. Receptors originate from a woman aged 35 to 49 with COVID-19, enrolled during active disease. CDR3s include the opening cysteine and the closing phenylalanine or tryptophan. The D gene is left open where the match is weak. A clone size is listed for some rows: how often the clone was seen (once, few, many), or a class if it is expanded.

v_gene	d_gene	j_gene	len	abundance	CDR3aa	CDR3nt
TRBV27	NA	TRBJ2-3	14	NA	CASGWGANTDTQYF	TGTGCCAGCGGGTGGGGCGCCAACACAGATACGCAGTATTTT
TRBV9	TRBD2	TRBJ2-7	16	NA	CASSVGPTSGGYEQYF	TGTGCCAGCAGCGTAGGACCGACTAGCGGGGGCTACGAGCAGTACTTC
TRBV7-2	NA	TRBJ1-3	16	NA	CASSLITGYSGNTIYF	TGTGCCAGCAGCTTGATAACAGGATACTCTGGAAACACCATATATTTT
TRBV7-3	NA	TRBJ2-2	13	few	CASSLLNTGELFF	TGTGCCAGCAGCTTACTCAACACCGGGGAGCTGTTTTTT
TRBV3-1/TRBV3-2	NA	TRBJ1-1	16	NA	CASSQAPQVQNTEAFF	TGTGCCAGCAGCCAAGCCCCCCAGGTTCAAAACACTGAAGCTTTCTTT
TRBV19	NA	TRBJ1-1	13	NA	CASSISVNTEAFF	TGTGCCAGTAGTATCAGTGTGAACACTGAAGCTTTCTTT
TRBV4-2	TRBD2	TRBJ2-5	16	NA	CASSQELAGGGETQYF	TGTGCCAGCAGCCAAGAGCTAGCGGGGGGCGGGGAGACCCAGTACTTC
TRBV7-9	TRBD2	TRBJ2-7	15	NA	CASTPRLAGAHEQYF	TGTGCCAGCACCCCACGATTAGCGGGAGCTCACGAGCAGTACTTC
TRBV6-1	NA	TRBJ1-1	15	NA	CASSEPGGPGTEAFF	TGTGCCAGCAGTGAACCGGGGGGGCCTGGCACTGAAGCTTTCTTT
TRBV18	TRBD1	TRBJ1-6	16	few	CASSPPGQGSNSPLHF	TGTGCCAGCTCACCACCGGGACAGGGGAGTAATTCACCCCTCCACTTT
TRBV5-8	NA	TRBJ2-3	15	NA	CASSFPLGATDTQYF	TGTGCCAGCAGCTTTCCCTTGGGGGCCACAGATACGCAGTATTTT
TRBV5-1	NA	TRBJ1-6	16	NA	CASNLRPDSHNSPLHF	TGCGCCAGCAACTTACGACCCGACAGTCATAATTCACCCCTCCACTTT
TRBV27	NA	TRBJ1-2	11	NA	CASSSQGRYTF	TGTGCCAGCAGTTCCCAGGGTCGCTACACCTTC
TRBV12-3/TRBV12-4	NA	TRBJ2-1	13	few	CASSLAGGGEQFF	TGTGCCAGCAGTTTAGCGGGGGGAGGTGAGCAGTTCTTC
TRBV24-1	TRBD2	TRBJ2-5	17	NA	CATIAETSGLSGETQYF	TGTGCCACCATCGCTGAGACTAGCGGGCTTTCCGGGGAGACCCAGTACTTC
TRBV5-1	NA	TRBJ1-4	16	NA	CASSSTGGTTNEKLFF	TGCGCCAGCAGCTCGACGGGGGGGACAACTAATGAAAAACTGTTTTTT
TRBV2	NA	TRBJ2-2	16	NA	CASSPRGRGPTGELFF	TGTGCCAGCAGTCCCAGGGGTAGGGGCCCCACCGGGGAGCTGTTTTTT
TRBV9	NA	TRBJ1-5	15	NA	CASIRWAGSNQPQHF	TGTGCCAGCATTCGATGGGCAGGGAGCAATCAGCCCCAGCATTTT
TRBV7-6	TRBD2	TRBJ2-1	15	NA	CASSHGGSSYNEQFF	TGTGCCAGCAGTCACGGGGGGAGCTCCTACAATGAGCAGTTCTTC
TRBV29-1	TRBD1	TRBJ2-3	12	NA	CSVTGGTDTQYF	TGCAGCGTCACAGGGGGCACAGATACGCAGTATTTT
TRBV9	TRBD2	TRBJ2-1	14	NA	CASSIAGVFNEQFF	TGTGCCAGCAGCATAGCGGGAGTTTTCAATGAGCAGTTCTTC
TRBV3-1/TRBV3-2	NA	TRBJ1-2	14	NA	CASSQDNTNYGYTF	TGTGCCAGCAGCCAAGATAATACTAACTATGGCTACACCTTC
TRBV3-1/TRBV3-2	NA	TRBJ2-3	16	NA	CASSQAGLGYTDTQYF	TGTGCCAGCAGCCAAGCGGGATTAGGATACACAGATACGCAGTATTTT
TRBV30	TRBD2	TRBJ2-1	15	NA	CAWTLSGTPYNEQFF	TGTGCCTGGACCCTTAGCGGGACGCCCTACAATGAGCAGTTCTTC
TRBV9	NA	TRBJ2-6	15	NA	CASSVPGGGANVLTF	TGTGCCAGCAGCGTACCCGGTGGTGGGGCCAACGTCCTGACTTTC
TRBV3-1/TRBV3-2	TRBD2	TRBJ2-3	17	few	CASSQPLGLAGADTQYF	TGTGCCAGCAGCCAGCCCCTGGGACTAGCGGGAGCGGATACGCAGTATTTT
TRBV5-5	TRBD2	TRBJ2-1	16	NA	CASSLWTSGRRNEQFF	TGTGCCAGCAGCCTATGGACTAGCGGGAGGAGGAATGAGCAGTTCTTC
TRBV5-4	NA	TRBJ2-1	14	NA	CASSLVLRGNEQFF	TGTGCCAGCAGCTTGGTTTTAAGAGGCAATGAGCAGTTCTTC
TRBV15	TRBD1	TRBJ2-2	15	NA	CATSLGTENTGELFF	TGTGCCACCAGCCTAGGGACAGAAAACACCGGGGAGCTGTTTTTT
TRBV6-6	NA	TRBJ1-5	15	NA	CASSPGGHSNQPQHF	TGTGCCAGCAGCCCTGGCGGCCATAGCAATCAGCCCCAGCATTTT
TRBV5-8	NA	TRBJ1-1	14	NA	CASSLPWEGAEAFF	TGTGCCAGCAGCCTCCCCTGGGAGGGCGCTGAAGCTTTCTTT
TRBV18	TRBD1	TRBJ2-3	14	NA	CASSPPQDRDTQYF	TGTGCCAGCTCACCACCGCAGGACAGGGATACGCAGTATTTT
TRBV2	NA	TRBJ2-2	16	NA	CASSHRESGNTGELFF	TGTGCCAGCAGTCACCGGGAGTCCGGGAACACCGGGGAGCTGTTTTTT
TRBV11-3	TRBD1	TRBJ1-1	18	NA	CASSLDPTGWSGKSEAFF	TGTGCCAGCAGCTTAGACCCGACAGGGTGGTCGGGCAAGAGTGAAGCTTTCTTT
TRBV11-2	NA	TRBJ2-3	15	NA	CASSPPGLTTDTQYF	TGTGCCAGCAGTCCCCCGGGACTGACAACAGATACGCAGTATTTT
TRBV11-3	TRBD2	TRBJ2-1	14	once	CASSQGWAGGPRFF	TGTGCCAGCAGCCAAGGATGGGCGGGAGGGCCGCGGTTCTTC
TRBV7-9	NA	TRBJ2-1	14	NA	CASSFSGRWNEQFF	TGTGCCAGCAGCTTCAGCGGCCGATGGAATGAGCAGTTCTTC
TRBV5-8	NA	TRBJ1-2	15	few	CASSLLSPQYYGYTF	TGTGCCAGCAGCTTGTTGTCCCCGCAGTACTATGGCTACACCTTC
TRBV30	NA	TRBJ1-1	12	NA	CAWSEPSTEAFF	TGTGCCTGGAGTGAGCCTTCCACTGAAGCTTTCTTT
TRBV18	TRBD2	TRBJ2-3	17	many	CASSPPGLAGFTDTQYF	TGTGCCAGCTCACCACCGGGACTAGCGGGTTTCACAGATACGCAGTATTTT
TRBV5-1	NA	TRBJ1-5	14	NA	CASSLEQGSQPQHF	TGCGCCAGCAGCTTAGAACAGGGATCCCAGCCCCAGCATTTT
TRBV10-3	NA	TRBJ2-3	14	few	CAIGEGFSTDTQYF	TGTGCCATCGGAGAGGGATTTAGCACAGATACGCAGTATTTT
TRBV7-6	NA	TRBJ1-2	14	NA	CASSPGFVNYGYTF	TGTGCCAGCAGCCCAGGGTTCGTCAACTATGGCTACACCTTC
TRBV2	TRBD1	TRBJ1-3	14	NA	CASSEQGAGNTIYF	TGTGCCAGCAGTGAACAGGGGGCGGGAAACACCATATATTTT
TRBV10-2	NA	TRBJ2-2	12	NA	CASIRRTGELFF	TGCGCCAGCATCAGGAGGACCGGGGAGCTGTTTTTT
TRBV6-5	TRBD2	TRBJ2-7	12	NA	CASRREWYEQYF	TGTGCCAGCAGGCGGGAGTGGTACGAGCAGTACTTC
TRBV6-5	NA	TRBJ1-1	13	NA	CASIPPGGTEAFF	TGTGCCAGCATTCCCCCCGGCGGGACTGAAGCTTTCTTT
TRBV18	TRBD1	TRBJ2-1	16	NA	CASSPPGPLQGNEQFF	TGTGCCAGCTCACCACCGGGACCATTACAGGGGAATGAGCAGTTCTTC
TRBV27	TRBD1	TRBJ2-5	15	NA	CASSLQTGFQETQYF	TGTGCCAGCAGTTTACAGACAGGGTTTCAAGAGACCCAGTACTTC
TRBV7-9	NA	TRBJ2-7	15	NA	CASSRKGGSSYEQYF	TGTGCCAGCAGCCGGAAGGGGGGGAGCTCCTACGAGCAGTACTTC
TRBV19	TRBD1	TRBJ1-2	12	NA	CASSIRTGDYTF	TGTGCCAGTAGTATAAGGACAGGGGACTACACCTTC
TRBV7-9	TRBD2	TRBJ2-7	14	NA	CASSGRLGSYEQYF	TGTGCCAGCTCCGGGAGGCTTGGTTCCTACGAGCAGTACTTC
TRBV15	NA	TRBJ1-4	15	NA	CATSKPGQLDEKLFF	TGTGCCACCAGCAAACCGGGACAACTAGATGAAAAACTGTTTTTT
TRBV18	NA	TRBJ1-1	13	few	CASSPYEVYEAFF	TGTGCCAGCTCACCATATGAGGTGTATGAAGCTTTCTTT